Listed here are 24 T cell receptor beta chains from one sample, sequenced in a study of human T cells and chemical hapten exposure. TCRdb fed the RACE reads into MiXCR, producing one record per CDR3 protein. The repertoire has some 330,000 distinct CDR3 sequences, approximately 5% of them found once; the top ten carry around 8.6%. Noted time point: pre-sensitization, week 0. The treatment denotes: therapeutic diphenylcyclopropenone sensitization with weekly scalp DPC. The input for sequencing was whole blood, taken in connection with sensitization to the hapten diphenylcyclopropenone (DPC). The origin of the receptors is a woman aged 18 to 35 with alopecia areata. Some clones in this sample may be carry-over from other donors' samples.

This clonotype was seen repeatedly, ten times or more. The chain combines TRBV12-3 or TRBV12-4 with TRBJ1-1; a weak D match, TRBD1 (6 bases). This CDR3 comprises 14 residues. V was shortened by 4 bases and J by 7 bases, with 16 bases between the two germline ends. CDR3: CASSYLQQGSEAFF. DNA of the CDR3: TGTGCCAGCAGTTACCTCCAACAGGGAAGTGAAGCTTTCTTT.

V and J are TRBV20-1 and TRBJ2-7, with D possibly being TRBD2 (5 bases). CDR3 length: 12 amino acids. The germline V gene encodes CDR1 DFQATT and CDR2 SNEGSKA (reference sequence). The ends were cut back, 1 base at V and 3 bases at J, with 7 bases in the middle. In DNA form, the CDR3 reads TGCAGTGCTAGAGGACGGGACTACGAGCAGTACTTC. Protein product: CSARGRDYEQYF.

This clonotype was recorded many times. This chain links TRBV6-1 with TRBJ2-3; weak D call: TRBD2 (7 bases). Germline loops: CDR1 MNHNS, CDR2 SASEGT. The CDR3 runs to 20 residues. Trimming removed 5 bases from V and 2 bases from J, with 29 bases in between. CDR3 sequence: CASSLHRDGVGGAFTDTQYF. In DNA form, the CDR3 reads TGTGCCAGCAGTCTACACCGGGACGGAGTGGGGGGGGCCTTCACAGATACGCAGTATTTT.

The chain joins TRBV7-9 to TRBJ1-2, with D possibly matching TRBD1 (6 bases). CDR1 is SEHNR and CDR2 is FQNEAQ in the germline V gene (reference sequence). The CDR3 covers 12 residues. Trimming left V 10 bases short and J 4 bases short, with 13 bases between. The CDR3 DNA is TGTGCCATAAGACAGGCGCCCTATGGCTACACCTTC. Residues: CAIRQAPYGYTF.

This clonotype has at least ten counts. The chain uses TRBV12-3 or TRBV12-4 and TRBJ1-1; D unclear. This CDR3 has 14 amino acids. The ends were cut back, 5 bases at V and 3 bases at J, with 13 bases in the middle. CDR3 loop: CASSLRSGYTEAFF. The CDR3 bases are TGTGCCAGCAGTCTACGCTCGGGGTACACTGAAGCTTTCTTT.

This clonotype was recorded many times. V and J are TRBV12-3 or TRBV12-4 and TRBJ2-3, with a tentative D call TRBD2 (5 bases). V shed 5 bases and J shed 7 bases, with 16 bases lying between them. The CDR3 spans 14 residues. The CDR3 reads CASSPGLKRHTQYF. The CDR3 bases are TGTGCCAGCAGTCCCGGACTGAAACGGCATACGCAGTATTTT.

This clonotype occurred many times. The genes are TRBV28 and TRBJ2-7, with 10 bases that match TRBD1. Germline assignment: CDR1 MDHEN and CDR2 SYDVKM. Germline trimming cut 6 bases from V and 7 bases from J; bases unmatched to any gene: 12. This CDR3 has 15 residues. The CDR3 nucleotides read TGTGCCAGCAGCCTTACCGGGACAGGGGCAGGGGAGCAGTACTTC. It yields the protein CASSLTGTGAGEQYF.

The genes are TRBV7-2 and TRBJ1-2, with 8 bases that match TRBD1. The CDR3 sequence is 14 residues long. Unmatched junction bases numbered 4, after V lost 4 bases and J lost 3 bases. Germline assignment: CDR1 SGHTA and CDR2 FQGNSA. CDR3 DNA sequence: TGTGCCAGCAGCTATCAGGGGGCGGACTATGGCTACACCTTC. Its protein product is CASSYQGADYGYTF.

The V call is TRBV27, the J call TRBJ2-5; 7 bases line up with TRBD2. V was clipped by 7 bases and J by 2 bases; unmatched bases: 7. From germline, CDR1 is MNHEY and CDR2 SMNVEV (reference sequence). The CDR3 totals 14 residues. The CDR3 loop is CASKWSGEQETQYF. CDR3 DNA sequence: TGTGCCAGCAAGTGGAGCGGGGAACAAGAGACCCAGTACTTC.

This clonotype showed up just a few times. The rearrangement links TRBV5-1 to TRBJ1-5; D perhaps matches TRBD1 (5 bases). Trimming took off 4 bases at V and 4 bases at J, with 12 bases between the two ends. The V gene's germline CDR1 is SGHRS and CDR2 YFSETQ. The CDR3 covers 14 residues. Here the CDR3 reads CASSTIYRNQPQHF. In DNA form, the CDR3 reads TGCGCCAGCAGCACTATTTACAGGAATCAGCCCCAGCATTTT.

This chain uses TRBV5-5 with TRBJ2-3; possibly TRBD1 for D (6 bases). The V and J ends lost 3 bases and 2 bases respectively, with 10 bases between them. The length of the CDR3 is 14 residues. The germline V gene has CDR1 SGHKS and CDR2 YYEKEE (reference sequence). CDR3 sequence reads: CASSSTGYTDTQYF. The DNA of the CDR3 is TGTGCCAGCAGCTCCACAGGGTACACAGATACGCAGTATTTT.

This clonotype was observed a few times. The V call is TRBV7-9, the J call TRBJ1-1; D remains unclear. CDR1 is SEHNR, CDR2 FQNEAQ, per germline (reference sequence). This CDR3 has 16 amino acids. Trimming stripped 5 bases from V and 0 bases from J, with 16 bases between. The CDR3 protein is CASSPPVGGMNTEAFF. CDR3 coding DNA: TGTGCCAGCAGCCCTCCTGTGGGAGGAATGAACACTGAAGCTTTCTTT.

This clonotype was seen many times. This chain joins TRBV4-3 and TRBJ2-7; no clear D. Trimming cost V 3 bases and J 0 bases, with 9 bases left between them. CDR1 is LGHNA, CDR2 YSLEER, per germline. The CDR3 contains 14 residues. The DNA for the CDR3 is TGCGCCAGCAGCCAGTACACGGTCTCCTACGAGCAGTACTTC. It codes for CASSQYTVSYEQYF.

The chain joins TRBV25-1 to TRBJ2-7; no reliable D call. In germline, CDR1 is MGHDK, CDR2 SYGVNS. The CDR3 loop spans 12 amino acids. For the CDR3, the DNA is TGTGTTAGGAAGGAAAGCTCCTACGAGCAGTACTTC. Protein: CVRKESSYEQYF.

This clonotype was seen repeatedly, ten times or more. This chain links TRBV5-1 with TRBJ2-5; TRBD2 aligns across 9 bases. This CDR3 is built from 16 residues. Looked up from germline, CDR1 is SGHRS and CDR2 is YFSETQ. The junction had 4 bases not matched to a gene; V was cut back by 0 bases and J by 1 base. The CDR3 sequence is CASSLAPAGGQETQYF. The CDR3 nucleotides read TGCGCCAGCAGCTTGGCTCCAGCGGGGGGCCAAGAGACCCAGTACTTC.

The chain is built from TRBV7-2 and TRBJ2-5; 8 positions agree with TRBD1. This CDR3 comprises 14 residues. From germline, CDR1 is SGHTA and CDR2 FQGNSA. V dropped 3 bases and J dropped 4; count of bases not matched to a gene: 4. The CDR3 region is CASSFQGATETQYF. For the CDR3, the DNA is TGTGCCAGCAGCTTCCAGGGGGCCACAGAGACCCAGTACTTC. The entire variable domain, with the rest obtained from reference TRBV7-2 and TRBJ2-5, is as follows: GAGVSQSPSNKVTEKGKDVELRCDPISGHTALYWYRQSLGQGLEFLIYFQGNSAPDKSGLPSDRFSAERTGGSVSTLTIQRTQQEDSAVYLCASSFQGATETQYFGPGTRLLVL.

There are many counts of this clonotype. The chain employs TRBV20-1 and TRBJ1-1; TRBD1 matches at 8 bases. The CDR3 totals 15 residues. Per germline, CDR1 DFQATT and CDR2 SNEGSKA (reference sequence). The J segment lost 3 bases and the V segment lost 0 bases, leaving 6 bases of the junction unmatched. In DNA, the CDR3 is TGCAGTGCTAGAGATCACGACAGGGGCGACACTGAAGCTTTCTTT. Protein: CSARDHDRGDTEAFF.

This clonotype was seen many times. The chain couples TRBV2 to TRBJ2-7; D not certain. From germline, CDR1 is SNHLY and CDR2 FYNNEI. V gave up 1 base and J gave up 2 bases, with 6 bases separating them. This CDR3 has 13 residues. CDR3 region: CASSEDGTYEQYF. In nucleotides, the CDR3 is TGTGCCAGCAGTGAAGACGGAACCTACGAGCAGTACTTC.

The sample holds many counts of this clonotype. This rearrangement joins TRBV29-1 to TRBJ2-3; 11 bases map to TRBD2. The CDR3 sequence is 13 residues long. From germline, CDR1 is SQVTM and CDR2 ANQGSEA. The ends lost 6 bases at V and 4 bases at J; junction bases unmatched: 3. The CDR3 DNA reads as TGCAGCGTGACTAGCGGGGCCGCAGATACGCAGTATTTT. Protein: CSVTSGAADTQYF.

The chain recombines TRBV20-1 with TRBJ2-4; D gene unclear. Looked up from germline, CDR1 is DFQATT and CDR2 is SNEGSKA (reference sequence). The CDR3 length is 13 residues. V lost 6 bases to trimming and J lost 3 bases, with 12 bases between them. The CDR3 bases are TGCAGTGCCGATCGAGGTGGCAAAAACATTCAGTACTTC. Translation: CSADRGGKNIQYF.

J is TRBJ1-6 and V is TRBV2; no clear D gene. Germline V gives CDR1 SNHLY, CDR2 FYNNEI. Trimming removed 6 bases from V and 6 bases from J, with 12 bases in between. This CDR3 contains 14 residues. The CDR3 loop is CASRELPPNSPLHF. In nucleotides, the CDR3 is TGTGCCAGCAGGGAACTCCCCCCTAATTCACCCCTCCACTTT.

The table lists this clonotype with a few counts. The chain combines TRBV29-1 with TRBJ1-1; D call uncertain. CDR1 and CDR2 from the germline V gene are SQVTM and ANQGSEA. V lost 7 bases to trimming and J lost 2 bases, with 11 bases between them. The CDR3 contains 12 residues. The CDR3 DNA reads as TGCAGCGCATGGACGGGTAACACTGAAGCTTTCTTT. Its protein product is CSAWTGNTEAFF.

The rearrangement links TRBV4-2 to TRBJ1-3; D not resolved. The length of the CDR3 is 15 residues. The V gene's germline CDR1 is LGHNA and CDR2 YNFKEQ. Between the trimmed V and J ends, which lost 0 bases and 4 bases, there was a span of 10 bases. CDR3 region: CASSQDLEGGNTIYF. In nucleotides, the CDR3 is TGTGCCAGCAGCCAAGATCTGGAGGGAGGAAACACCATATATTTT.

This clonotype was counted between two and nine times. The chain carries TRBV18 and TRBJ1-1, with TRBD1 matching over 11 bases. V gave up 0 bases and J gave up 3 bases; unmatched junction bases: 3. This CDR3 contains 16 residues. CDR1 is KGHSH, CDR2 LQKENI, per germline. The CDR3 reads CASSPPGTGGYTEAFF. CDR3 bases: TGTGCCAGCTCACCACCGGGGACAGGGGGGTACACTGAAGCTTTCTTT.